This TCR beta chain originates from a study of Ad26.COV2.S vaccination and SARS-CoV-2 variants. Study background: Donor participated within the Ad26.COV2.S arm of the COV1001 trial. Ad26.COV2.S, an intramuscular injection, was given once or twice 56 days apart. Findings and limits, study-wide: Researchers cautioned that TCR breadth and depth analyses may have underestimated total T cell responses. Substantial breadth was reported for post-vaccination spike-specific CD8+ and CD4+ T cells.

The treatment here: around 19 received Ad26.COV2.S at low or high dose, single or two shots; 5 received placebo; per-sample allocation not given. Sampling occurred on day 63 after the first vaccine or placebo injection. Note on this clone: Antigen specificity is unknown.

V shed 3 bases and J shed 3 bases, with 5 bases lying between them. The CDR3 extends over 12 amino acids. CDR1 is SGHTA, CDR2 FQGNSA, per germline. Libraries were prepared by immunoSEQ multiplex PCR; TCRdb keeps only in-frame clonotypes and omits some of them. This table holds around 350,000 clones, about 85% found once. This specimen consisted of peripheral blood, obtained in a trial of Ad26.COV2.S vaccine versus placebo. The chain carries TRBV7-2 and TRBJ1-2; D unclear. The TCR was taken from a person between 18 and 59 years old who received the Ad26.COV2.S COVID-19 vaccine or a placebo. Here the CDR3 DNA reads TGTGCCAGCAGCTTCGTCGACTATGGCTACACCTTC. Protein: CASSFVDYGYTF.